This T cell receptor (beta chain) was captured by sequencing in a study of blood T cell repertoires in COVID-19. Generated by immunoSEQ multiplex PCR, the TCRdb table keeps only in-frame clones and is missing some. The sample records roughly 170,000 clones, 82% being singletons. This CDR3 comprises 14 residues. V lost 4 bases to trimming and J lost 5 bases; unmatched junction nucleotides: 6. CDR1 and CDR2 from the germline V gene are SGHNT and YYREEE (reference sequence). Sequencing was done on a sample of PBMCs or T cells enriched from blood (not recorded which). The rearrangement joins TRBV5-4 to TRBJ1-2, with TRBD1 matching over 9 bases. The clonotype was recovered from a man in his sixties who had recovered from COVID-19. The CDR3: CASSVGQGLYGYTF. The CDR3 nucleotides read TGTGCCAGCAGCGTCGGACAGGGGCTGTATGGCTACACCTTC.